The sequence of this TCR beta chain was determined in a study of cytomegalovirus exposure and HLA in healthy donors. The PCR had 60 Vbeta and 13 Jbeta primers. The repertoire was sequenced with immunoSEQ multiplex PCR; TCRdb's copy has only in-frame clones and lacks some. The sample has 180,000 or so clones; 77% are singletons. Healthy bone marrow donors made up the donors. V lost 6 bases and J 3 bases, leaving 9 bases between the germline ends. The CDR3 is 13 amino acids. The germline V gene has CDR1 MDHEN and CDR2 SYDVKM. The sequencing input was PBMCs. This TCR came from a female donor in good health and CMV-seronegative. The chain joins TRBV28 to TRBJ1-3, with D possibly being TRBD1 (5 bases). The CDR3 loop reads CASRRGGGNTIYF. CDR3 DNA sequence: TGTGCCAGCAGGAGGGGAGGTGGAAACACCATATATTTT.